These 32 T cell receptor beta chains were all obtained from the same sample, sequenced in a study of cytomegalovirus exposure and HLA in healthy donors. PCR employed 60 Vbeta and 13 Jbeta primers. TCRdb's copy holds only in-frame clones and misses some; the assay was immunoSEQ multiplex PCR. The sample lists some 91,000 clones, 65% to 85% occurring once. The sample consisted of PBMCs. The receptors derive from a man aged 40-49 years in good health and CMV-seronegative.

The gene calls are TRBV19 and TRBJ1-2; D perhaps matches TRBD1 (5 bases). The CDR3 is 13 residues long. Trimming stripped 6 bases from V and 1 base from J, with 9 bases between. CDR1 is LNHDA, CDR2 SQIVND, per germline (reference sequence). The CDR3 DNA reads TGTGCCAGTAGGATTGACAGTAACTATGGCTACACCTTC. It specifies CASRIDSNYGYTF.

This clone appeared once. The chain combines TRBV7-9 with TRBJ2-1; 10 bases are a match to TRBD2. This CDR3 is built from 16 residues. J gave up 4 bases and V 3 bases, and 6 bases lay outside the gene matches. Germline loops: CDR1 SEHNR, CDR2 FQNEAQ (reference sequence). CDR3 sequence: CASSFPGLAEYNEQFF. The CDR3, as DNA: TGTGCCAGCAGCTTTCCCGGACTAGCGGAGTACAATGAGCAGTTCTTC.

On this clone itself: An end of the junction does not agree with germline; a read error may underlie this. CDR3 nucleotides: TGTTCCAGCAGCTTTCGCGGGAGGGCCGAAAACGGGGAGCTGTTTTTT. Its translation is CSSSFRGRAENGELFF. This sequence joins TRBV7-9 and TRBJ2-2; 9 bases are a match to TRBD2. Germline CDR1 reads SEHNR; CDR2 reads FQNEAQ (reference sequence). The CDR3 sequence is 16 residues long.

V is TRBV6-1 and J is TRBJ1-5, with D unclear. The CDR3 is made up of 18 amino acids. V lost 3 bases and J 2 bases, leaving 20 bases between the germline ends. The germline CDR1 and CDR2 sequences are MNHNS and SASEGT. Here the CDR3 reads CASSEADWEPFGNQPQHF. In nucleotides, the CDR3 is TGTGCCAGCAGTGAGGCGGACTGGGAGCCTTTTGGCAATCAGCCCCAGCATTTT.

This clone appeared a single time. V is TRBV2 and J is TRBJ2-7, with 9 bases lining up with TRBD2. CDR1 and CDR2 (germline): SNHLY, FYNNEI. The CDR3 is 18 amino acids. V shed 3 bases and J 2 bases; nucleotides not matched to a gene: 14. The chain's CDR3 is CASSDTSEFSGSTYEQYF. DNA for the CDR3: TGTGCCAGCAGTGATACGTCCGAGTTTAGCGGGAGCACCTACGAGCAGTACTTC.

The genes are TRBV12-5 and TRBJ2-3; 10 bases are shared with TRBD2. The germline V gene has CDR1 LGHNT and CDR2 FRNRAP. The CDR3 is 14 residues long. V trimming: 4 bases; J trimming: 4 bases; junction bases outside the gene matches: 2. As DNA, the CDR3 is TGTGCTAGTGGTTCGGGACTAGCGCCAGATACGCAGTATTTT. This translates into CASGSGLAPDTQYF.

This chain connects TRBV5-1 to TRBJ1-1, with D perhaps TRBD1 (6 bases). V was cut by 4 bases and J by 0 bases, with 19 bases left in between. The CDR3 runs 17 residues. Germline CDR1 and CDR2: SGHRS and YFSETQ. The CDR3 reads CASSHLAGAGMNTEAFF. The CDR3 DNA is TGCGCCAGCAGCCACCTGGCAGGGGCCGGAATGAACACTGAAGCTTTCTTT.

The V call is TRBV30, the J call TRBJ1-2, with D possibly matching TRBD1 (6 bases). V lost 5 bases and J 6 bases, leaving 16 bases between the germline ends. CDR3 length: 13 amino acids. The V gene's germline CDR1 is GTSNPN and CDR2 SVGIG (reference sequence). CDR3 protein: CAWDWGQGDGYTF. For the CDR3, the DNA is TGTGCCTGGGATTGGGGGCAGGGCGATGGCTACACCTTC.

CDR3 protein: CASSRSAGDATDTQYF. DNA of the CDR3: TGTGCCAGCAGCCGATCAGCGGGAGATGCCACAGATACGCAGTATTTT. The gene calls are TRBV4-2 and TRBJ2-3, with 8 bases matching TRBD2. The junction had 8 bases not matched to a gene; V was cut back by 4 bases and J by 2 bases. In germline, CDR1 is LGHNA, CDR2 YNFKEQ. CDR3 length equals 16 residues.

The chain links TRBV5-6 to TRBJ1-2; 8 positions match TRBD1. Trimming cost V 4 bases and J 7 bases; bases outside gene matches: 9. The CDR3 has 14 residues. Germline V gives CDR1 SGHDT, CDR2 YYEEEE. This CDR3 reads CASSHLDRAGGYTF. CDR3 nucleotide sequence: TGTGCCAGCAGCCATCTGGACAGGGCGGGTGGCTACACCTTC.

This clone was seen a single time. For the CDR3, the DNA is TGCGCCAGCGGACAGGGGGCGTTCTACGAGCAGTACTTC. This encodes CASGQGAFYEQYF. The chain links TRBV10-2 to TRBJ2-7; TRBD1 aligns across 11 bases. The CDR3 totals 13 residues. After removal of 8 bases from V and 3 bases from J, the junction contained 3 bases not matched to a gene. Germline lookup yields CDR1 WSHSY and CDR2 SAAADI.

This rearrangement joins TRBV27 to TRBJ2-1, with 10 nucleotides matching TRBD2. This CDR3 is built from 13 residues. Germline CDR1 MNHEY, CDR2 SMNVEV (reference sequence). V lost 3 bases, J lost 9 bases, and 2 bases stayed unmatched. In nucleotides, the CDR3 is TGTGCCAGCAGTTTGGGACTAGCGCGTGAGCAGTTCTTC. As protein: CASSLGLAREQFF.

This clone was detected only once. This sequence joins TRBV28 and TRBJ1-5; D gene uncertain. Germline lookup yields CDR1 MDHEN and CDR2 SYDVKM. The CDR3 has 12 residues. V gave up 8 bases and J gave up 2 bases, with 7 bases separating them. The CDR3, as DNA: TGTGCCAGCTCGGGAGGCAATCAGCCCCAGCATTTT. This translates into CASSGGNQPQHF.

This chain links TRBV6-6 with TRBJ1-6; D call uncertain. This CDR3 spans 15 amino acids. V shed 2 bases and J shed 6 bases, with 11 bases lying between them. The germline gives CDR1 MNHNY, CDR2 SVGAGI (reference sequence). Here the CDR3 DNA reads TGTGCCAGCAGTTACGACTCGCTAGGTAATTCACCCCTCCACTTT. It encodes CASSYDSLGNSPLHF.

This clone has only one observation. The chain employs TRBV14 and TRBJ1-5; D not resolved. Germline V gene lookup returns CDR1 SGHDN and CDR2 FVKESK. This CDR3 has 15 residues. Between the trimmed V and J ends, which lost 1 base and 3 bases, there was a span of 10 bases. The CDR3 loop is CASSQAGVPNQPQHF. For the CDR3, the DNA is TGTGCCAGCAGCCAAGCCGGGGTCCCCAATCAGCCCCAGCATTTT.

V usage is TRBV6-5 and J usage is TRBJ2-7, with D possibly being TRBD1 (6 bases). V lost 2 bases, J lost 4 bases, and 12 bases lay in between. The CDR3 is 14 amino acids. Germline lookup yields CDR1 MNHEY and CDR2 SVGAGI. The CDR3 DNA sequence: TGTGCCAGCAGTTACAGACAACAGGGTTACGAGCAGTACTTC. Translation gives CASSYRQQGYEQYF.

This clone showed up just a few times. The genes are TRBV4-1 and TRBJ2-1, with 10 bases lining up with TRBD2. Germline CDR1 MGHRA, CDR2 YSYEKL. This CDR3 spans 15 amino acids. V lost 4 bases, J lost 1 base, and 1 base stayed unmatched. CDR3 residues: CASSPSGGSYNEQFF. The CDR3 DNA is TGCGCCAGCAGCCCTAGCGGGGGATCCTACAATGAGCAGTTCTTC.

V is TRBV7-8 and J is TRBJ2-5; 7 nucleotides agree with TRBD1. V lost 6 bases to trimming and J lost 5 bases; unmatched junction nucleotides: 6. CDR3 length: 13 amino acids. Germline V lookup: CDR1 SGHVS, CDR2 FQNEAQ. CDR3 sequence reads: CASRAGGGETQYF. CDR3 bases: TGTGCCAGCAGGGCAGGGGGTGGTGAGACCCAGTACTTC.

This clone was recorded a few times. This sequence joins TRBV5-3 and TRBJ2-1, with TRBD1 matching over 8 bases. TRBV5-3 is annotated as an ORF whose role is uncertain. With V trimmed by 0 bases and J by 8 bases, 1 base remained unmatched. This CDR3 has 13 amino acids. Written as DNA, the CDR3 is TGTGCCAGAAGCTTGGCCAGGGGGCATGAGCAGTTCTTC. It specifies CARSLARGHEQFF.

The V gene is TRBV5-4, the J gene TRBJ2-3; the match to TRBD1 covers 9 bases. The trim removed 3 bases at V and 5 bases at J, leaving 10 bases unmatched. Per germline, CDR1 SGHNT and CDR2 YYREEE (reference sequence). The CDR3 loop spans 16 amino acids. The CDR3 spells CASSYPGTGSGDTQYF. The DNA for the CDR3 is TGTGCCAGCAGCTACCCTGGGACAGGGTCAGGAGATACGCAGTATTTT.

CDR3 in amino acids: CASSRGRDDTEAFF. Written as DNA, the CDR3 is TGTGCCAGCAGCAGGGGGAGGGACGACACTGAAGCTTTCTTT. V gene TRBV5-4 combines with J gene TRBJ1-1, with a weak D call TRBD1 (6 bases). The CDR3 runs 14 residues. Germline V gene lookup returns CDR1 SGHNT and CDR2 YYREEE (reference sequence). The V and J ends lost 4 bases and 3 bases respectively, with 13 bases between them.

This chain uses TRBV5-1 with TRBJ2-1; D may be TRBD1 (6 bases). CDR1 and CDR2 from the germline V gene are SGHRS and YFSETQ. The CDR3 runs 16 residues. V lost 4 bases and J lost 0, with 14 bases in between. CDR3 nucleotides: TGCGCCAGCAGCGTGGGACACCTCTCCTCCTACAATGAGCAGTTCTTC. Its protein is CASSVGHLSSYNEQFF. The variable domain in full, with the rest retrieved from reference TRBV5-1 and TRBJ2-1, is KAGVTQTPRYLIKTRGQQVTLSCSPISGHRSVSWYQQTPGQGLQFLFEYFSETQRNKGNFPGRFSGRQFSNSRSEMNVSTLELGDSALYLCASSVGHLSSYNEQFFGPGTRLTVL.

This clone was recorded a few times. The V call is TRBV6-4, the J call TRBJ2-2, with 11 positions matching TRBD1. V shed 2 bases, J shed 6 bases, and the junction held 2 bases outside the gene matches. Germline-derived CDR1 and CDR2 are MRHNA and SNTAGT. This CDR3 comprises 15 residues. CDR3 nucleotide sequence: TGTGCCAGCAGTGACCCGGGACAGGGGGCCGGGGAGCTGTTTTTT. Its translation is CASSDPGQGAGELFF.

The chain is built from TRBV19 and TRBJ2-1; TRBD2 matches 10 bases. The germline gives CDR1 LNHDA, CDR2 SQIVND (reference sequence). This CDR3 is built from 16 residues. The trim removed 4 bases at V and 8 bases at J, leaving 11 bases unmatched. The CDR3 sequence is CASSTHRASGSDEQFF. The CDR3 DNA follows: TGTGCCAGTAGTACTCATCGGGCTAGCGGGAGCGATGAGCAGTTCTTC.

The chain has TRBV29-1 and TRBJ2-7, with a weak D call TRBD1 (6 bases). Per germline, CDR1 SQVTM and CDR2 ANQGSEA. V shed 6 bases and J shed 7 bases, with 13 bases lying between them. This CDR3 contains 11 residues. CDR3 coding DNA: TGCAGCGTCCCGACAGGCGGTGAGCAGTACTTC. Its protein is CSVPTGGEQYF.

CDR3 nucleotide sequence: TGTGCCAGCAGTCTCCGAACTAGCGGGGGTGATTACGAGCAGTACTTC. This sequence encodes CASSLRTSGGDYEQYF. This chain links TRBV25-1 with TRBJ2-7; 11 bases are a match to TRBD2. V lost 5 bases and J lost 4; bases outside the gene matches: 10. The CDR3 has 16 amino acids. The germline V gene has CDR1 MGHDK and CDR2 SYGVNS.

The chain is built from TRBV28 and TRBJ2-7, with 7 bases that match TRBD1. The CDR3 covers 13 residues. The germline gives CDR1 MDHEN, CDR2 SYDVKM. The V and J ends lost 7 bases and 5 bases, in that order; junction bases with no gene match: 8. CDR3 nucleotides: TGTGCCAGCATCGCCGGGACAGCGAACGAGCAGTACTTC. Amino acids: CASIAGTANEQYF.

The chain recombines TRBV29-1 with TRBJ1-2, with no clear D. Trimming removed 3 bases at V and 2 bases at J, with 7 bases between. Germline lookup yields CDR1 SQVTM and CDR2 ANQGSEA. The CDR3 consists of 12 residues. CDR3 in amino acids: CSVDVQNYGYTF. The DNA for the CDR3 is TGCAGCGTTGATGTCCAAAACTATGGCTACACCTTC.

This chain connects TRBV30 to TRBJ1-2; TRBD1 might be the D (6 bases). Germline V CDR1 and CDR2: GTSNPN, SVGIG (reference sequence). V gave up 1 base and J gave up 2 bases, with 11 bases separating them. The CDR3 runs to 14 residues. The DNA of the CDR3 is TGTGCCTGGAGTGAAGACAGGTACAACTATGGCTACACCTTC. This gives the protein CAWSEDRYNYGYTF.

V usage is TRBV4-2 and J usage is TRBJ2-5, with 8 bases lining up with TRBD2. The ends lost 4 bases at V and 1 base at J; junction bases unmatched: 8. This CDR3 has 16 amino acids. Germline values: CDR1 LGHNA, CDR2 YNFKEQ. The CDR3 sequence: CASSLRLSGVQETQYF. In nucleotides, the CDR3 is TGTGCCAGCAGCCTTCGCCTTAGCGGGGTCCAAGAGACCCAGTACTTC.

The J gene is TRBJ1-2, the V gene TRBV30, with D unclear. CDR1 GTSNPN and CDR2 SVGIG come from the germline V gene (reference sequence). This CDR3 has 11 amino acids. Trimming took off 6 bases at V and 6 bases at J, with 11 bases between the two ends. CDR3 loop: CACRQSDGYTF. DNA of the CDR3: TGTGCCTGCCGACAATCCGATGGCTACACCTTC.

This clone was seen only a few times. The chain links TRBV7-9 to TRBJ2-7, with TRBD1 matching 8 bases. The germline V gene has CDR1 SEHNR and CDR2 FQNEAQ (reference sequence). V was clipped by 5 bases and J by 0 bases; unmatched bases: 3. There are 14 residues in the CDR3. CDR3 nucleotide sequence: TGTGCCAGCAGCACAGACAGGGGCTCCTACGAGCAGTACTTC. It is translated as CASSTDRGSYEQYF.